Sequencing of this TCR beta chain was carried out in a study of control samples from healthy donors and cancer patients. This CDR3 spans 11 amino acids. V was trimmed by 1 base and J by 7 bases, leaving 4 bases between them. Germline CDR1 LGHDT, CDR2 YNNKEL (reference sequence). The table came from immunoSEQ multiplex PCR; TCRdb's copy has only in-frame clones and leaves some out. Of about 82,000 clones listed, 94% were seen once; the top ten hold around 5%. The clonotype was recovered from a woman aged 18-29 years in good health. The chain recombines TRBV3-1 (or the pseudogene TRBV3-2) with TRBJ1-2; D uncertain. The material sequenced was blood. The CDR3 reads CASSQASGYTF. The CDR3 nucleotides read TGTGCCAGCAGCCAAGCAAGTGGCTACACCTTC.